Listed below are T cell receptor beta chains from one sample, sequenced in a study of cytomegalovirus exposure and HLA in healthy donors. Sequencing used immunoSEQ multiplex PCR; TCRdb keeps in-frame clones, though not all of them. The data hold under 200,000 clones, with about 90% observed a single time. Sequenced material: PBMCs. These receptors were collected from a young woman in good health and CMV-seropositive. The CDR3 runs from the conserved cysteine through the conserved F or W. The order of the fields is clone size, V gene, J gene, D gene, CDR3 protein, CDR3 DNA. The D gene is left open where the match is weak. Clone size is given for some rows only: seen once, a few or many times, or a class if the clone is expanded.

>.|TRBV5-1|TRBJ2-7|.
CASSLAEGGAILYEQYF
TGCGCCAGCAGCTTGGCGGAGGGCGGGGCGATCCTCTACGAGCAGTACTTC
>.|TRBV4-3|TRBJ1-5|.
CASSPSPFSNQPQHF
TGCGCCAGCAGCCCTTCCCCCTTTAGCAATCAGCCCCAGCATTTT
>few|TRBV19|TRBJ1-2|TRBD1
CASNFQGTGTNGYTF
TGTGCCAGTAATTTCCAAGGGACAGGGACGAATGGCTACACCTTC
>.|TRBV28|TRBJ2-5|TRBD2
CASSLLFTGTTQETQYF
TGTGCCAGCAGTTTACTGTTTACCGGGACTACGCAAGAGACCCAGTACTTC
>.|TRBV5-7|TRBJ2-7|TRBD1
CASSWDRGFHEQYF
TGTGCCAGCAGCTGGGACAGGGGATTTCACGAGCAGTACTTC
>.|TRBV5-3|TRBJ2-7|.
CARSPRRTRWYEQYF
TGTGCCAGAAGCCCGAGGAGGACGAGGTGGTACGAGCAGTACTTC
>.|TRBV28|TRBJ2-1|TRBD2
CASSSTSGIVRSSYNEQFF
TGTGCCAGCAGCAGTACTAGCGGGATAGTAAGGAGCTCCTACAATGAGCAGTTCTTC
>few|TRBV19|TRBJ1-5|TRBD1
CASSPRNTGGIYQPQHF
TGTGCCAGTAGTCCCCGAAACACAGGGGGAATCTATCAGCCCCAGCATTTT
>.|TRBV4-1|TRBJ1-5|TRBD1
CASSQDGQGANQPQHF
TGCGCCAGCAGCCAAGATGGCCAGGGGGCCAATCAGCCCCAGCATTTT
>.|TRBV10-1|TRBJ2-7|TRBD2
CASRGTSGRRHYEQYF
TGCGCCAGCCGTGGTACTAGCGGGAGGAGGCACTACGAGCAGTACTTC
>few|TRBV5-4|TRBJ2-5|TRBD1
CASSLVQGAGETQYF
TGTGCCAGCAGCTTGGTGCAGGGGGCGGGAGAGACCCAGTACTTC
>.|TRBV2|TRBJ1-6|.
CASSEALGGSYNSPLHF
TGTGCCAGCAGTGAGGCCCTCGGGGGCTCCTATAATTCACCCCTCCACTTT
>.|TRBV10-1|TRBJ2-7|.
CASSESYGSYEQYF
TGCGCCAGCAGTGAGTCTTACGGGTCCTACGAGCAGTACTTC
>few|TRBV7-2|TRBJ2-7|TRBD1
CASSWTGNEQYF
TGTGCCAGCAGCTGGACAGGGAACGAGCAGTACTTC
>few|TRBV5-1|TRBJ1-1|.
CASSPRGRTNTEAFF
TGCGCCAGCAGCCCCCGGGGTCGGACGAACACTGAAGCTTTCTTT
>.|TRBV4-1|TRBJ2-5|.
CASSQDIVIRAGSQETQYF
TGCGCCAGCAGCCAAGATATTGTGATTCGGGCGGGATCCCAAGAGACCCAGTACTTC
>.|TRBV4-3|TRBJ1-1|.
CASSQGTDTEAFF
TGCGCCAGCAGCCAAGGGACAGACACTGAAGCTTTCTTT
>.|TRBV4-1|TRBJ1-3|TRBD1
CASSYGQGVGNTIYF
TGCGCCAGCAGCTACGGACAGGGGGTGGGAAACACCATATATTTT